Below, 16 T cell receptor beta chains from the same sample are listed, as sequenced in a study of blood T cell repertoires in COVID-19. The assay was immunoSEQ multiplex PCR, and TCRdb's table has in-frame clones only and misses some. The sample shows approximately 250,000 clones, around 88% of them seen only once. Specimen: PBMCs or T cells enriched from blood (not recorded which). These receptors were taken from a woman between 40 and 50 years old with acute COVID-19.

The chain links TRBV5-4 to TRBJ2-1; 11 bases are a match to TRBD2. V trimming: 4 bases; J trimming: 3 bases; junction bases outside the gene matches: 6. CDR1 and CDR2 from the germline V gene are SGHNT and YYREEE (reference sequence). The CDR3 is 16 amino acids. This CDR3 reads CASSVPGLAVYNEQFF. CDR3 sequence (DNA): TGTGCCAGCAGCGTTCCGGGACTAGCGGTCTACAATGAGCAGTTCTTC.

V and J are TRBV28 and TRBJ1-5, with a tentative D call TRBD1 (5 bases). The germline V gene encodes CDR1 MDHEN and CDR2 SYDVKM. This CDR3 has 13 amino acids. V was shortened by 6 bases and J by 4 bases, with 10 bases between the two germline ends. The chain's CDR3 is CASSRGGNQPQHF. CDR3 coding DNA: TGTGCCAGCAGCCGGGGGGGGAATCAGCCCCAGCATTTT.

The chain recombines TRBV6-2 or TRBV6-3 with TRBJ2-7; weak D call: TRBD2 (6 bases). The CDR3 spans 12 residues. Trimming took 5 bases from V and 6 from J, leaving 11 bases between them. Germline V gene data show CDR1 as MNHEY and CDR2 as SVGEGT. The CDR3 region is CASSQTRGEQYV. CDR3 DNA: TGTGCCAGCAGTCAGACTAGAGGCGAGCAGTACGTC.

The genes are TRBV2 and TRBJ1-2, with a possible D match to TRBD1 (5 bases). V shed 8 bases and J shed 6 bases, with 19 bases lying between them. Germline-derived CDR1 and CDR2 are SNHLY and FYNNEI. The CDR3 extends over 14 amino acids. The CDR3 reads CASLLTGELDGYTF. The CDR3, as DNA: TGTGCCAGCCTTCTAACAGGCGAATTGGATGGCTACACCTTC.

This chain connects TRBV9 to TRBJ2-5, with 8 bases aligning to TRBD1. The CDR3 sequence is 16 residues long. Germline loops: CDR1 SGDLS, CDR2 YYNGEE. J gave up 0 bases and V 0 bases, and 4 bases lay outside the gene matches. The CDR3 protein is CASSVVAGGYQETQYF. The DNA of the CDR3 is TGTGCCAGCAGCGTAGTGGCAGGGGGCTACCAAGAGACCCAGTACTTC.

The chain couples TRBV18 to TRBJ1-2; tentative D call: TRBD1 (5 bases). This CDR3 is built from 14 residues. Germline CDR1 and CDR2: KGHSH and LQKENI. With 5 bases removed from V and 2 bases from J, the gap between germline ends came to 12 bases. In DNA form, the CDR3 reads TGTGCCAGCTCAATACAGACAGAGAACTATGGCTACACCTTC. This sequence encodes CASSIQTENYGYTF. Combining the CDR3 with reference TRBV18 and TRBJ1-2 gives the whole variable domain NAGVMQNPRHLVRRRGQEARLRCSPMKGHSHVYWYRQLPEEGLKFMVYLQKENIIDESGMPKERFSAEFPKEGPSILRIQQVVRGDSAAYFCASSIQTENYGYTFGSGTRLTVV.

J is TRBJ1-6 and V is TRBV7-8; TRBD1 agrees at 9 bases. The CDR3 runs 14 residues. Germline values: CDR1 SGHVS, CDR2 FQNEAQ. V lost 5 bases to trimming and J lost 10 bases; unmatched junction nucleotides: 6. This CDR3 is CASSRGQGLSPLHF. For the CDR3, the DNA is TGTGCCAGCAGCCGGGGACAGGGACTATCACCCCTCCACTTT. The complete variable domain, with remaining parts taken from reference TRBV7-8 and TRBJ1-6, reads GAGVSQSPRYKVAKRGQDVALRCDPISGHVSLFWYQQALGQGPEFLTYFQNEAQLDKSGLPSDRFFAERPEGSVSTLKIQRTQQEDSAVYLCASSRGQGLSPLHFGNGTRLTVT.

The rearrangement links TRBV7-6 to TRBJ2-2; 7 bases are a match to TRBD1. Germline V gives CDR1 SGHVS, CDR2 FNYEAQ. Trimming removed 3 bases from V and 2 bases from J; junction bases left unmatched: 9. The CDR3 consists of 17 residues. CDR3 in DNA: TGTGCCAGCAGCTTGGAAAAAGACAGGGCAAACACCGGGGAGCTGTTTTTT. As protein: CASSLEKDRANTGELFF.

The rearrangement links TRBV2 to TRBJ1-1, with D unclear. V was pared by 6 bases and J by 4 bases, with 12 bases between. CDR3 size: 13 residues. The germline CDR1 and CDR2 sequences are SNHLY and FYNNEI. CDR3 protein: CASRAPLITEAFF. The DNA of the CDR3 is TGTGCCAGCAGGGCACCCCTGATCACTGAAGCTTTCTTT.

This clone came up once. The chain employs TRBV3-1 (or the pseudogene TRBV3-2) and TRBJ2-1; D is uncertain. The CDR3 loop spans 11 amino acids. V gave up 8 bases and J gave up 3 bases, with 5 bases separating them. Germline CDR1 is LGHDT and CDR2 is YNNKEL (reference sequence). The CDR3 DNA reads as TGTGCCAGCTCGCGCTACAATGAGCAGTTCTTC. Translated: CASSRYNEQFF.

This chain uses TRBV4-1 with TRBJ2-5; D is unclear. Per the germline V gene, CDR1 is MGHRA and CDR2 is YSYEKL. This CDR3 region has 14 residues. Trimming shortened V by 0 bases and J by 7 bases, and 12 bases separated the two germline ends. The CDR3 protein is CASSQELSRGTQYF. CDR3 nucleotides: TGCGCCAGCAGCCAAGAGCTGTCACGCGGGACCCAGTACTTC.

This chain uses TRBV18 with TRBJ2-3; 11 nucleotides agree with TRBD2. The germline CDR1 and CDR2 sequences are KGHSH and LQKENI. This CDR3 is 17 amino acids long. Trimming removed 5 bases from V and 2 bases from J; junction bases left unmatched: 9. The CDR3 DNA sequence: TGTGCCAGCTCAAGAACCGGGACTAGCGGCTACACAGATACGCAGTATTTT. It yields the protein CASSRTGTSGYTDTQYF.

The CDR3 nucleotides are TGTGCCAGCAAGCGGGAATACGAGCAGTACTTC. Translating gives CASKREYEQYF. The rearrangement links TRBV2 to TRBJ2-7, with 7 bases that match TRBD2. The germline gives CDR1 SNHLY, CDR2 FYNNEI. With V trimmed by 7 bases and J by 4 bases, 1 base remained unmatched. This CDR3 has 11 residues.

The rearrangement uses TRBV25-1 and TRBJ1-1, with TRBD1 matching over 8 bases. Germline CDR1 and CDR2: MGHDK and SYGVNS. Trimming at V came to 6 bases and at J to 5 bases, leaving 5 bases not matched to a gene. The CDR3 contains 13 residues. CDR3 sequence (DNA): TGTGCCAGCAGAAGGACAGGGAGGACTGAAGCTTTCTTT. Translating it yields CASRRTGRTEAFF. Complete variable domain (other parts from reference TRBV25-1 and TRBJ1-1): EADIYQTPRYLVIGTGKKITLECSQTMGHDKMYWYQQDPGMELHLIHYSYGVNSTEKGDLSSESTVSRIRTEHFPLTLESARPSHTSQYLCASRRTGRTEAFFGQGTRLTVV.

The gene calls are TRBV11-2 and TRBJ1-1; D is possibly TRBD1 (5 bases). Per germline, CDR1 SGHAT and CDR2 FQNNGV. This CDR3 is built from 12 residues. V lost 1 base, J lost 11 bases, and 11 bases lay in between. Here the CDR3 DNA reads TGTGCCAGCAGCTTAGTGGGAGGGGATGCTTTCTTT. Translated, it gives CASSLVGGDAFF.

The CDR3, as DNA: TGTGCAAGTCGCTGGTGGACTATCTCCTACAATGAGCAGTTCTTC. The encoded protein is CASRWWTISYNEQFF. The V call is TRBV12-2, the J call TRBJ2-1; the table names TRBD2, a call not compared with the DNA. TRBV12-2 is labeled a pseudogene. The CDR3 extends over 15 amino acids.